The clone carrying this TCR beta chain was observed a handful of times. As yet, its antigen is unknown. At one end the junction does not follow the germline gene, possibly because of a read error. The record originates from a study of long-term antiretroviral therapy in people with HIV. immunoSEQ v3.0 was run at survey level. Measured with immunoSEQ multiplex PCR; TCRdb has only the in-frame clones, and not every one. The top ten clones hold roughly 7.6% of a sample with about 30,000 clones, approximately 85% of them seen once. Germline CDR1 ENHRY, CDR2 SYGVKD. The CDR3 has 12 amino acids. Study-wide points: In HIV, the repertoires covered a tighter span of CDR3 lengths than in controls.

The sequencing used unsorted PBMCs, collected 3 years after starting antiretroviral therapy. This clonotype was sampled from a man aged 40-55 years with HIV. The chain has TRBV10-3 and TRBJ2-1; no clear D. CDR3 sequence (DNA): TGTGCCATCAGTGAGTCGATTACCACTATAATCTTC. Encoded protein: CAISESITTIIF.